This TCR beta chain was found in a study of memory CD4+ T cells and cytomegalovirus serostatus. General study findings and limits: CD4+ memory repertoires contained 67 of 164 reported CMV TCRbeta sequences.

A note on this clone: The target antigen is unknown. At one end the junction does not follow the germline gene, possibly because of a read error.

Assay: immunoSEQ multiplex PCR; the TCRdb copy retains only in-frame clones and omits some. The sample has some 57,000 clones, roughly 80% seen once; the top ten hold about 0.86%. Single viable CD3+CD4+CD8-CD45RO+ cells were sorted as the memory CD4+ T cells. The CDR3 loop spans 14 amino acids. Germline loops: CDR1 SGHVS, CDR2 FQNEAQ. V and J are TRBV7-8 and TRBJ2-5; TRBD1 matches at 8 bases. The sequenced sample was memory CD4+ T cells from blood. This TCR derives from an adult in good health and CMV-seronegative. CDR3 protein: CACSADRDQETQYF. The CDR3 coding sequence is TGTGCCTGCAGCGCGGACAGGGACCAAGAGACCCAGTACTTC.